One sample yielded the 31 T cell receptor beta chains listed below, sequenced in a study of identical twins. MiXCR was run by TCRdb on the 5' RACE reads, yielding one entry per CDR3 protein. The sample carries more than 600,000 distinct CDR3 sequences, roughly 18% recorded once. This sample was also put to use in a study of T cells expressing NK-cell markers.

Material for sequencing was PBMCs. All receptors derive from a young woman in good health.

This clonotype was counted ten times or more. The genes are TRBV20-1 and TRBJ1-1; 7 positions agree with TRBD1. Germline V gives CDR1 DFQATT, CDR2 SNEGSKA (reference sequence). Trimming removed 5 bases from V and 0 bases from J; junction bases left unmatched: 3. The CDR3 loop spans 13 amino acids. The CDR3 loop is CSAGGQLNTEAFF. CDR3 in DNA: TGCAGTGCTGGGGGACAGCTGAACACTGAAGCTTTCTTT.

The chain carries TRBV7-2 and TRBJ2-2; 9 nucleotides agree with TRBD2. CDR1 is SGHTA and CDR2 is FQGNSA in the germline V gene. The CDR3 length is 14 residues. V shed 8 bases, J shed 6 bases, and the junction held 7 bases outside the gene matches. The CDR3 DNA reads TGTGCCAGCCGGCCTGCGGGAGGGCCCGGGGAGCTGTTTTTT. Amino acids: CASRPAGGPGELFF.

This clonotype was recorded a few times. The gene calls are TRBV6-5 and TRBJ2-5; D unresolved. The CDR3 loop spans 13 amino acids. Germline values: CDR1 MNHEY, CDR2 SVGAGI. Trimming took off 0 bases at V and 2 bases at J, with 4 bases between the two ends. CDR3: CASSYSGQETQYF. CDR3 DNA: TGTGCCAGCAGTTACTCCGGGCAAGAGACCCAGTACTTC.

V and J are TRBV12-3 or TRBV12-4 and TRBJ2-7; 7 nucleotides line up with TRBD1. CDR3 length equals 15 residues. J was trimmed by 6 bases and V by 3 bases; bases with no gene match: 11. The CDR3 loop is CASSLTGKGTAEQYF. As DNA, the CDR3 is TGTGCCAGCAGTTTGACAGGGAAAGGGACGGCCGAGCAGTACTTC.

This clonotype was detected many times. J is TRBJ2-1 and V is TRBV12-3 or TRBV12-4; TRBD2 matches at 9 bases. CDR3 size: 19 residues. V was pared by 3 bases and J by 4 bases, with 16 bases of the junction left unmatched. CDR3 sequence: CASSLVEAGGRNRYNEQFF. CDR3 nucleotides: TGTGCCAGCAGTTTGGTCGAAGCGGGGGGCCGTAACCGATACAATGAGCAGTTCTTC.

The chain has TRBV7-9 and TRBJ2-1, with D maybe TRBD2 (6 bases). The CDR3 consists of 14 residues. With 10 bases removed from V and 6 bases from J, the gap between germline ends came to 19 bases. The germline CDR1 and CDR2 sequences are SEHNR and FQNEAQ (reference sequence). The CDR3: CATPGTRRGNEQFF. The CDR3 nucleotides read TGTGCCACCCCGGGGACTCGACGCGGCAATGAGCAGTTCTTC.

The V and J genes are TRBV5-1 and TRBJ2-3, with 7 bases fitting TRBD2. The CDR3 contains 14 residues. V lost 0 bases and J lost 7; bases outside the gene matches: 5. Germline CDR1 reads SGHRS; CDR2 reads YFSETQ. CDR3 sequence: CASSLESSGNTQYF. The DNA of the CDR3 is TGCGCCAGCAGCTTGGAGTCTAGCGGAAATACGCAGTATTTT.

V usage is TRBV2 and J usage is TRBJ2-1; 10 bases align to TRBD2. J was trimmed by 2 bases and V by 11 bases; bases with no gene match: 18. The CDR3 length is 18 residues. From germline, CDR1 is SNHLY and CDR2 FYNNEI. DNA of the CDR3: TGTGCCTTCAGTTTAGGTAGGAGCGGGGGGGCCCCCTACAATGAGCAGTTCTTC. This gives the protein CAFSLGRSGGAPYNEQFF.

A few counts support this clonotype. J is TRBJ2-7 and V is TRBV9; D gene uncertain. Germline V lookup: CDR1 SGDLS, CDR2 YYNGEE. Trimming cost V 2 bases and J 4 bases, with 19 bases left between them. The CDR3 loop spans 16 amino acids. CDR3 sequence reads: CASSVADGGWDYEQYF. CDR3 sequence (DNA): TGTGCCAGCAGCGTGGCCGACGGCGGATGGGATTACGAGCAGTACTTC.

This clonotype was seen a handful of times. The V and J genes are TRBV27 and TRBJ2-1; no definite D call. Germline loops: CDR1 MNHEY, CDR2 SMNVEV (reference sequence). The CDR3 is 15 amino acids. The germline V and J ends were trimmed by 4 bases and 5 bases, with 15 bases remaining between them. CDR3 region: CASSSTLPLDNEQFF. Written as DNA, the CDR3 is TGTGCCAGCAGTTCGACACTTCCCCTGGACAATGAGCAGTTCTTC.

The chain uses TRBV7-2 and TRBJ2-5; D not resolved. CDR1 is SGHTA, CDR2 FQGNSA, per germline. The CDR3 spans 10 residues. With 8 bases removed from V and 3 bases from J, the gap between germline ends came to 4 bases. DNA for the CDR3: TGTGCCAGCGGGAAAGAGACCCAGTACTTC. This sequence encodes CASGKETQYF.

The chain links TRBV20-1 to TRBJ2-7, with 12 bases aligning to TRBD1. The V gene end was trimmed by 1 base and the J gene end by 6 bases; junction bases not matched to a gene: 4. Looked up from germline, CDR1 is DFQATT and CDR2 is SNEGSKA (reference sequence). The CDR3 totals 14 residues. The DNA for the CDR3 is TGCAGTGCTAGAGTAGGGGACAGGGGGCGCGAGCAGTACTTC. It translates to CSARVGDRGREQYF.

This clonotype was observed a few times. The genes are TRBV9 and TRBJ2-1, with D possibly matching TRBD2 (6 bases). Trimming left V 2 bases short and J 2 bases short, with 11 bases between. CDR1 and CDR2 (germline): SGDLS, YYNGEE. The CDR3 spans 15 residues. This CDR3 reads CASSVFSGTYNEQFF. The CDR3 coding sequence is TGTGCCAGCAGCGTTTTTAGCGGTACCTACAATGAGCAGTTCTTC.

DNA of the CDR3: TGCGCCAGCAGCCAAGAATCCGGCGGGGGGCGAGATACGCAGTATTTT. Its protein product is CASSQESGGGRDTQYF. This chain joins TRBV4-3 and TRBJ2-3; 8 nucleotides agree with TRBD2. CDR3 length: 16 residues. CDR1 LGHNA and CDR2 YSLEER come from the germline V gene. J was trimmed by 5 bases and V by 0 bases; bases with no gene match: 7.

The chain carries TRBV10-1 and TRBJ2-7; D may correspond to TRBD1 or TRBD2 (5 bases each). Germline CDR1 WNHNN, CDR2 SYGVQD (reference sequence). The CDR3 runs to 12 residues. Trimming removed 6 bases from V and 12 bases from J, with 18 bases in between. The CDR3 coding sequence is TGCGCCAGCAGCCGGGACGACTCGGAAGCGTACTTC. Translating gives CASSRDDSEAYF.

The chain carries TRBV10-3 and TRBJ2-7, with 8 bases matching TRBD1. This CDR3 region has 15 residues. Germline CDR1 reads ENHRY; CDR2 reads SYGVKD. The junction had 12 bases not matched to a gene; V was cut back by 5 bases and J by 6 bases. As DNA, the CDR3 is TGTGCCATCAGTCTAGCCGGGACAGGTAGCCCCGAGCAGTACTTC. Translation gives CAISLAGTGSPEQYF.

There are a few counts of this clonotype. The chain employs TRBV12-3 or TRBV12-4 and TRBJ2-1; the D gene is possibly TRBD2 (5 bases). V was pared by 7 bases and J by 8 bases, with 21 bases between. The length of the CDR3 is 15 residues. This CDR3 is CASTGSFRSGDEQFF. DNA for the CDR3: TGTGCCAGCACCGGTAGCTTCAGGAGCGGCGATGAGCAGTTCTTC.

This clonotype was found many times. V usage is TRBV20-1 and J usage is TRBJ2-3; D gene uncertain. V gave up 7 bases and J gave up 2 bases, with 10 bases separating them. The CDR3 runs to 12 residues. Germline CDR1 DFQATT, CDR2 SNEGSKA (reference sequence). CDR3 nucleotides: TGCAGTGTAGGACGGTTCACAGATACGCAGTATTTT. Its protein product is CSVGRFTDTQYF.

This clonotype has a handful of counts. The rearrangement joins TRBV12-3 or TRBV12-4 to TRBJ2-2; D remains unclear. Trimming removed 5 bases from V and 5 bases from J, with 9 bases in between. This CDR3 has 13 residues. The CDR3: CASSKQATGELFF. The DNA for the CDR3 is TGTGCCAGCAGTAAACAAGCAACCGGGGAGCTGTTTTTT.

There are a few counts of this clonotype. The chain combines TRBV2 with TRBJ2-7; D unresolved. CDR1 and CDR2 from the germline V gene are SNHLY and FYNNEI. Trimming shortened V by 2 bases and J by 6 bases, and 2 bases separated the two germline ends. The CDR3 has 10 residues. CDR3 nucleotide sequence: TGTGCCAGCAGTGAATCCGAGCAGTACTTC. It encodes CASSESEQYF.

This clonotype was observed a handful of times. This sequence joins TRBV7-2 and TRBJ1-1; tentative D call: TRBD1 (6 bases). With 5 bases removed from V and 8 bases from J, the gap between germline ends came to 12 bases. Per germline, CDR1 SGHTA and CDR2 FQGNSA. The CDR3 is 12 amino acids. In DNA form, the CDR3 reads TGTGCCAGCAGCCCGTATCAGGGGGAAGCTTTCTTT. This translates into CASSPYQGEAFF. Full variable domain (rest looked up from reference TRBV7-2 and TRBJ1-1): GAGVSQSPSNKVTEKGKDVELRCDPISGHTALYWYRQSLGQGLEFLIYFQGNSAPDKSGLPSDRFSAERTGGSVSTLTIQRTQQEDSAVYLCASSPYQGEAFFGQGTRLTVV.

Only one count was recorded for this clonotype. The chain carries TRBV2 and TRBJ2-7, with a weak D call TRBD2 (6 bases). Germline CDR1 SNHLY, CDR2 FYNNEI. The CDR3 extends over 13 amino acids. Trimming cost V 6 bases and J 5 bases, with 14 bases left between them. The CDR3 reads CASRRAAGHEQYF. The DNA for the CDR3 is TGTGCCAGCAGGAGGGCCGCGGGACACGAGCAGTACTTC.

There are a few counts of this clonotype. The gene calls are TRBV5-6 and TRBJ1-2; the match to TRBD1 covers 7 bases. V dropped 4 bases and J dropped 3; count of bases not matched to a gene: 3. The germline CDR1 and CDR2 sequences are SGHDT and YYEEEE. The CDR3 is made up of 13 amino acids. CDR3 bases: TGTGCCAGCAGCAGGGGACAGCACTATGGCTACACCTTC. Amino acid sequence: CASSRGQHYGYTF.

The chain recombines TRBV27 with TRBJ1-2, with 9 bases fitting TRBD1. The ends lost 5 bases at V and 10 bases at J; junction bases unmatched: 5. The germline V gene has CDR1 MNHEY and CDR2 SMNVEV (reference sequence). The CDR3 is made up of 12 amino acids. CDR3 nucleotides: TGTGCCAGCAGTACGGGACAGGGCGTCTACACCTTC. As protein: CASSTGQGVYTF.

The rearrangement links TRBV4-3 to TRBJ2-2; D uncertain. The germline V and J ends were trimmed by 2 bases and 0 bases, with 7 bases remaining between them. Germline V gene data show CDR1 as LGHNA and CDR2 as YSLEER. The CDR3 contains 15 residues. The CDR3, as DNA: TGCGCCAGCAGCCAATTGGACGCGAACACCGGGGAGCTGTTTTTT. Its protein product is CASSQLDANTGELFF.

This clonotype was detected many times. At one end the junction does not follow the germline gene, possibly because of a read error. V gene TRBV20-1 combines with J gene TRBJ1-1; possible D gene TRBD1, 6 bases. This CDR3 spans 15 amino acids. Germline CDR1 DFQATT, CDR2 SNEGSKA (reference sequence). The CDR3 DNA sequence: TGCAGTGCTAGGGGGGGGCAGCTAATGAAGACTGAAGCTTTCTTT. Translating gives CSARGGQLMKTEAFF.

The chain joins TRBV20-1 to TRBJ1-1; D is ambiguous. The germline CDR1 and CDR2 sequences are DFQATT and SNEGSKA (reference sequence). This CDR3 is 9 amino acids long. Trimming cost V 7 bases and J 6 bases, with 6 bases left between them. CDR3 loop: CSGGAEAFF. Written as DNA, the CDR3 is TGCAGTGGGGGTGCTGAAGCTTTCTTT.

The V gene is TRBV15, the J gene TRBJ1-2; 8 bases fit TRBD1. The length of the CDR3 is 12 residues. The J segment lost 4 bases and the V segment lost 7 bases, leaving 2 bases of the junction unmatched. CDR1 LNHNV and CDR2 YYDKDF come from the germline V gene (reference sequence). This CDR3 reads CATTDRGYGYTF. CDR3 nucleotides: TGTGCCACCACCGACAGGGGCTATGGCTACACCTTC.

V and J are TRBV10-3 and TRBJ1-3; no firm D call. In germline, CDR1 is ENHRY, CDR2 SYGVKD. The CDR3 totals 13 residues. V dropped 7 bases and J dropped 4 bases, with 11 bases sitting between them. DNA for the CDR3: TGTGCCATCAACGCGGGGAGGGGAAACACCATATATTTT. This gives the protein CAINAGRGNTIYF.

This clonotype was seen only a few times. V is TRBV12-3 or TRBV12-4 and J is TRBJ1-2, with D possibly TRBD1 on 5 matching bases. Between the trimmed V and J ends, which lost 2 bases and 5 bases, there was a span of 15 bases. The CDR3 consists of 15 residues. CDR3 coding DNA: TGTGCCAGCAGTTTACACCGGGGGGAAGGGTATGGCTACACCTTC. Translation: CASSLHRGEGYGYTF.

The chain combines TRBV6-2 or TRBV6-3 with TRBJ2-5; 7 bases agree with TRBD2. CDR3 length equals 16 residues. Germline assignment: CDR1 MNHEY and CDR2 SVGEGT. With V trimmed by 2 bases and J by 3 bases, 9 bases remained unmatched. The CDR3 DNA follows: TGTGCCAGCAGTTACCCCACGCGGGAGTCTGAAGAGACCCAGTACTTC. Amino acid sequence: CASSYPTRESEETQYF.